This TCR beta chain was recorded in a study of T and B cells in COVID-19 patients (TCRdb year 2020). Study-wide context: Using TRB and IGH repertoire sequencing of peripheral blood, the study characterized adaptive immunity in COVID-19 patients who had active infection or had recovered. In the active-infection cohort, about 90% of the roughly 20 patients had comorbidities linked to unfavorable COVID-19 outcome. A recovered cohort was made up of about 18 patients contributing under 25 samples, mostly after mild to moderate COVID-19 managed as outpatients. The repository of TCR and BCR sequences included 60 to 75 time points from roughly 35 patients, and more than 7 million TCR sequences were analysed. In the active-infection cohort, about 65% of the 20 patients were critically ill and required mechanical ventilation or ECMO. Median age was about 31 years in the recovered cohort versus about 67 years in the active-infection cohort. For the repertoire analyses, the comparison was an age-matched reference group of about 36 healthy donors who were negative for COVID-19 antibodies. As many as 9 follow-up blood samples were taken per patient, and some of the samples covered different disease stages within the same individual. A couple of patients were in both the active and recovered cohorts because samples existed from active disease and from after recovery. Points the paper makes about the study in general: Specific T cell subsets (CD4+/Treg/CD8+) and sorted SARS-CoV-2-responsive or tetramer+ T cells had not yet been sequenced, and these experiments were ongoing. Patients with COVID-19 were reported to show strongly skewed TRBV/TRBJ gene usage. The cohort was considered too small for HLA contributions to COVID-19 susceptibility or severity to be assessed. Blood samples from mildly ill patients during symptoms and early samples from severe cases were scarce. In active COVID-19, TRB repertoires were highly clonal, while at recovery, diversity and richness increased above the levels seen in healthy donors. The reported TCR clusters were stated to require prospective validation before clinical use. A total of over 2,000 TCR clusters were exclusive to the recovered cohort, and a few dozen of those clusters were low-pGen clusters.

TRB repertoires were amplified using 250-500 ng of genomic DNA isolated from blood. The CDR1 and CDR2 encoded by the germline V gene are MNHEY and SVGAGI. Trimming costs V 0 bases and J 0 bases, and their ends lie 12 bases apart. Counted from cysteine to phenylalanine, this CDR3 has 17 amino acids. The kept DNA is CDR3 alone, 51 bases in frame from the first base. The reads were generated on an Illumina MiSeq. TRB rearrangements were amplified by multiplex PCR with BIOMED2 TRB-A/B primer pools. Two consecutive PCRs added Illumina-compatible adapters and 7-nucleotide sample barcodes to the amplicons. Phusion HS II polymerase was used for all library PCRs. Amplicons were gel-purified with the NucleoSpin Gel and PCR Clean-up kit, quantified on Qubit, and pooled at roughly 4.3 nM. Amplicon pool quality was checked on an Agilent 2100 Bioanalyzer before Illumina next-generation sequencing. The original methods were these. TRB rearrangements were annotated with MiXCR 3.0.8 using the default MiXCR reference library. Non-productive reads and sequences with fewer than 2 reads were removed, and each unique CDR3 nucleotide sequence was counted as one clone. R 3.5.1 was used to calculate clonality, diversity, richness and V-J gene usage. GLIPH2 was used to cluster TCRs based on CDR3 similarity, and OLGA was used to calculate the generation probabilities. Only GLIPH2 clusters containing at least four unique TCR clonotypes present in at least three individuals were kept. The public sequencing data were trimmed at Q25 with fastp and processed into clonotypes with MiXCR by TCRdb, which kept only in-frame beta chains. One record per CDR3 amino acid sequence lists the most common genes and DNA. It is TCRdb's table, rather than the study itself, that gives the V and J calls and clone size. For this sample there are 6,000 or so distinct CDR3 sequences; 27% appear just once. The ten most abundant clones make up approximately 35% of the sample.

This clonotype was counted a few times. The antigen this receptor binds is unknown. Per-base qualities were not stored, and no clone one base away is much larger. What was sequenced was blood. The chain uses TRBV6-5 and TRBJ1-3; the D region possibly corresponds to TRBD1 (5 bases align). This receptor was identified in a human donor with active COVID-19. The donor label of this sample is uncertain. The base sequence is TGTGCCAGCAGTTACTCGACAGTTCGACGCTCTGGAAACACCATATATTTT. This yields the protein CASSYSTVRRSGNTIYF.